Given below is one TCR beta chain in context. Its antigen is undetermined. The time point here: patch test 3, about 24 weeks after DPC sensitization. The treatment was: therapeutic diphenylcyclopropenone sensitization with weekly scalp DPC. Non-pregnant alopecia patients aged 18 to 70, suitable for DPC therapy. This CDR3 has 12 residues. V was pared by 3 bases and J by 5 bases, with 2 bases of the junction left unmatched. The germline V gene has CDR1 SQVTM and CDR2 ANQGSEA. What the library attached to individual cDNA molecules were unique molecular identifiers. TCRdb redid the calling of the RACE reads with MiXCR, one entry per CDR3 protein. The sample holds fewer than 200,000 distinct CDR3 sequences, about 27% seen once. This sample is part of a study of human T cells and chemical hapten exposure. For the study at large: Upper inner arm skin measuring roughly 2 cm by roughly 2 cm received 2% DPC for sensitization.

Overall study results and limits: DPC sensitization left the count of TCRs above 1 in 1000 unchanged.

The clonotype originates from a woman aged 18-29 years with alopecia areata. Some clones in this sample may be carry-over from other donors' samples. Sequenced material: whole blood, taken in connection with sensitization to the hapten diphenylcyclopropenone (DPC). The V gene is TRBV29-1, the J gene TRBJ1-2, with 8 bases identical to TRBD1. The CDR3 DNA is TGCAGCGTTGAGACAGGGGAGTATGGCTACACCTTC. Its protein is CSVETGEYGYTF.